This record looks at one T cell receptor beta chain sequence and its context. Its antigen is currently unknown. The data stem from a study of cytomegalovirus exposure and HLA in healthy donors. Regarding the study as a whole: Cytomegalovirus status was reportedly diagnosed by the classifier with high sensitivity and specificity.

CDR3 length equals 14 residues. V was shortened by 8 bases and J by 3 bases, with 14 bases between the two germline ends. The germline gives CDR1 LNHDA, CDR2 SQIVND (reference sequence). 60 Vbeta and 13 Jbeta primers were used in PCR. Sequencing used immunoSEQ multiplex PCR; TCRdb keeps in-frame clones, though not all of them. The sample lists 30,000 to 40,000 clones, 80% occurring once. Source material: PBMCs. The receptor's source is a male donor in good health and CMV-seronegative. The gene calls are TRBV19 and TRBJ1-5; D is possibly TRBD1 (6 bases). The DNA for the CDR3 is TGTGCCAGTGGCCGGGACACCGTCAATCAGCCCCAGCATTTT. Protein: CASGRDTVNQPQHF. Drawing the rest from reference TRBV19 and TRBJ1-5, the complete variable domain is DGGITQSPKYLFRKEGQNVTLSCEQNLNHDAMYWYRQDPGQGLRLIYYSQIVNDFQKGDIAEGYSVSREKKESFPLTVTSAQKNPTAFYLCASGRDTVNQPQHFGDGTRLSIL.